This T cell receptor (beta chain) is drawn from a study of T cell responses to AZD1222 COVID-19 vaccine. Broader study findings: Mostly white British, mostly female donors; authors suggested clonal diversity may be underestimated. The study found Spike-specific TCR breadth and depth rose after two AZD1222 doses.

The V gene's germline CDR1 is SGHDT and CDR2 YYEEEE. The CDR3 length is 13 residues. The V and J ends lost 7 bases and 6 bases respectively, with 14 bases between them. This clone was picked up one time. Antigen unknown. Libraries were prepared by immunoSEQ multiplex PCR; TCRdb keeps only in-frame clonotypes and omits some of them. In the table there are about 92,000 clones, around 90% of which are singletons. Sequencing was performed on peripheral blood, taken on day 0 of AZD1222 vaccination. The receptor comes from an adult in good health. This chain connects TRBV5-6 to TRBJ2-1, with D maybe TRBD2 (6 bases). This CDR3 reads CASAPGRGNEQFF. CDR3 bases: TGTGCCAGCGCCCCCGGGCGGGGCAATGAGCAGTTCTTC.